Following are 25 T cell receptor beta chains from one sample sequenced in a study of blood T cell repertoires in COVID-19. Assay used: immunoSEQ multiplex PCR; TCRdb lists only in-frame clones, some missing. The repertoire holds 250,000 to 300,000 clones, with approximately 89% as singletons. The sample taken for sequencing was peripheral blood. The receptor source for this set is a woman in her twenties or thirties who had recovered from COVID-19.

The V and J genes are TRBV6-5 and TRBJ1-5, with TRBD1 matching 8 bases. Germline V lookup: CDR1 MNHEY, CDR2 SVGAGI. This CDR3 comprises 12 residues. V gave up 9 bases and J gave up 7 bases; unmatched junction bases: 5. Written as DNA, the CDR3 is TGTGCCAGTGGACAGGGAGTCCAGCCCCAGCATTTT. It codes for CASGQGVQPQHF.

The chain carries TRBV4-1 and TRBJ2-5; unclear D gene. V lost 4 bases, J lost 7 bases, and 16 bases lay in between. This CDR3 has 14 amino acids. The germline CDR1 and CDR2 sequences are MGHRA and YSYEKL. This CDR3 is CASSPLVGLGTQYF. As DNA, the CDR3 is TGCGCCAGCAGCCCTTTGGTAGGCCTAGGGACCCAGTACTTC.

V is TRBV28 and J is TRBJ2-1, with D maybe TRBD2 (6 bases). CDR3 length: 15 residues. Germline V gene lookup returns CDR1 MDHEN and CDR2 SYDVKM. V was pared by 2 bases and J by 3 bases, with 11 bases between. The CDR3 sequence is CASSLQGGYYNEQFF. CDR3 bases: TGTGCCAGCAGTTTACAGGGAGGTTACTACAATGAGCAGTTCTTC. Using reference TRBV28 and TRBJ2-1 for the parts outside the CDR3, the full variable domain is DVKVTQSSRYLVKRTGEKVFLECVQDMDHENMFWYRQDPGLGLRLIYFSYDVKMKEKGDIPEGYSVSREKKERFSLILESASTNQTSMYLCASSLQGGYYNEQFFGPGTRLTVL.

The chain carries TRBV5-1 and TRBJ1-3, with D possibly matching TRBD1 (5 bases). CDR1 and CDR2 (germline): SGHRS, YFSETQ. V dropped 0 bases and J dropped 0 bases, with 10 bases sitting between them. The CDR3 extends over 16 amino acids. The CDR3 region has the DNA TGCGCCAGCAGCTTGGGGACACTCCTCTCTGGAAACACCATATATTTT. Translated: CASSLGTLLSGNTIYF.

The chain joins TRBV29-1 to TRBJ2-3; possibly TRBD1 for D (5 bases). From germline, CDR1 is SQVTM and CDR2 ANQGSEA. The CDR3 contains 13 residues. V lost 2 bases and J 4 bases, leaving 10 bases between the germline ends. For the CDR3, the DNA is TGCAGCGTTGAATCAGGGAAGGCAGATACGCAGTATTTT. Translated, it gives CSVESGKADTQYF.

The genes are TRBV28 and TRBJ1-2, with TRBD1 identical over 8 bases. The CDR3 loop spans 13 amino acids. J lost 7 bases, V lost 5 bases, and 6 bases had no gene match. Germline CDR1 is MDHEN and CDR2 is SYDVKM. The CDR3 nucleotides are TGTGCCAGCAGTCCCCGGGACAGGTTTGGCTACACCTTC. It codes for CASSPRDRFGYTF.

The chain is built from TRBV11-2 and TRBJ2-7; 11 positions match TRBD1. Trimming at V came to 0 bases and at J to 3 bases, leaving 1 base not matched to a gene. The CDR3 runs to 15 residues. In germline, CDR1 is SGHAT, CDR2 FQNNGV. Written as DNA, the CDR3 is TGTGCCAGCAGCTTAGAGGGGACAGGGGGCTACGAGCAGTACTTC. This sequence encodes CASSLEGTGGYEQYF.

In its sample, this clone was seen once. The J gene is TRBJ1-5, the V gene TRBV28, with 11 positions matching TRBD1. Germline V gene lookup returns CDR1 MDHEN and CDR2 SYDVKM. This CDR3 has 18 amino acids. V trimming: 4 bases; J trimming: 2 bases; junction bases outside the gene matches: 10. The CDR3 sequence: CASSSGQGGFEGNQPQHF. In DNA form, the CDR3 reads TGTGCCAGCAGTTCGGGACAGGGGGGTTTTGAGGGCAATCAGCCCCAGCATTTT.

V is TRBV11-2 and J is TRBJ1-6, with 7 positions matching TRBD1. With V trimmed by 1 base and J by 10 bases, 7 bases remained unmatched. This CDR3 region has 15 residues. CDR1 is SGHAT, CDR2 FQNNGV, per germline. In nucleotides, the CDR3 is TGTGCCAGCAGCTTAGTGGTGACAGGGTACTCACCCCTCCACTTT. As protein: CASSLVVTGYSPLHF.

The CDR3 loop reads CASSPGTVNEKLFF. The CDR3 DNA reads TGTGCCAGCAGCCCTGGGACAGTTAATGAAAAACTGTTTTTT. V usage is TRBV3-1 (or the pseudogene TRBV3-2) and J usage is TRBJ1-4; 7 nucleotides match TRBD1. V dropped 4 bases and J dropped 4; count of bases not matched to a gene: 3. The CDR3 spans 14 residues. Germline V gene data show CDR1 as LGHDT and CDR2 as YNNKEL (reference sequence).

The V and J genes are TRBV6-2 or TRBV6-3 and TRBJ1-1, with unresolved D. Germline V gene data show CDR1 as MNHEY and CDR2 as SVGEGT. The CDR3 is made up of 11 amino acids. The V end was cut by 2 bases, the J end by 8 bases, with 6 bases between. The CDR3 loop is CASSYEAEAFF. DNA for the CDR3: TGTGCCAGCAGTTACGAGGCGGAAGCTTTCTTT.

The chain carries TRBV2 and TRBJ2-5, with TRBD2 identical over 14 bases. Germline CDR1 reads SNHLY; CDR2 reads FYNNEI. Trimming removed 6 bases from V and 6 bases from J; junction bases left unmatched: 3. The CDR3 has 14 amino acids. This chain's CDR3 is CASRGLAGDKTQYF. DNA for the CDR3: TGTGCCAGCAGGGGACTAGCGGGGGATAAGACCCAGTACTTC.

This clone was counted only a few times. The chain uses TRBV28 and TRBJ1-1; the D gene is possibly TRBD1 (5 bases). The CDR3 sequence is 14 residues long. Germline V CDR1 and CDR2: MDHEN, SYDVKM. V was cut by 2 bases and J by 3 bases, with 10 bases left in between. The CDR3 sequence: CASSLPRGYTEAFF. In DNA form, the CDR3 reads TGTGCCAGCAGTTTACCTCGGGGGTACACTGAAGCTTTCTTT.

CDR3 nucleotide sequence: TGTGCCAGCAGCCAAGACATTTCTAGTGTCAGCACAGATACGCAGTATTTT. This translates into CASSQDISSVSTDTQYF. The rearrangement links TRBV3-1 (or the pseudogene TRBV3-2) to TRBJ2-3, with D uncertain. Germline V gene lookup returns CDR1 LGHDT and CDR2 YNNKEL (reference sequence). The CDR3 runs 17 residues. Trimming pared 0 bases from V and 0 bases from J, leaving 13 bases between.

Comment on this clone: Other DNA sequences within the sample encode an identical CDR3. The CDR3, as DNA: TGTGCCAGCAGCTTAGGGCAGGGGAACCAGCCCCAGCATTTT. It translates to CASSLGQGNQPQHF. The chain combines TRBV7-9 with TRBJ1-5; D is perhaps TRBD1 (6 bases). Germline assignment: CDR1 SEHNR and CDR2 FQNEAQ (reference sequence). This CDR3 is 14 amino acids long. Trimming left V 1 base short and J 7 bases short, with 11 bases between.

The rearrangement joins TRBV9 to TRBJ2-2, with 11 bases aligning to TRBD2. The J segment lost 4 bases and the V segment lost 1 base, leaving 6 bases of the junction unmatched. CDR1 is SGDLS, CDR2 YYNGEE, per germline. This CDR3 is 17 amino acids long. The CDR3 loop is CASSVSPLAGGTGELFF. The CDR3 DNA reads TGTGCCAGCAGCGTATCCCCCCTAGCGGGGGGCACCGGGGAGCTGTTTTTT.

The table lists this clone with a few counts. The chain is built from TRBV3-1 (or the pseudogene TRBV3-2) and TRBJ1-1, with D perhaps TRBD1 (5 bases). The V end lost 2 bases, the J end lost 5 bases, and 15 bases lay between the germline ends. CDR1 and CDR2 from the germline V gene are LGHDT and YNNKEL (reference sequence). This CDR3 has 15 residues. The CDR3 sequence is CASSQLPRVGTEAFF. Written as DNA, the CDR3 is TGTGCCAGCAGCCAATTACCCAGGGTCGGGACTGAAGCTTTCTTT.

The chain recombines TRBV28 with TRBJ1-3; D is perhaps TRBD1 (5 bases). Germline assignment: CDR1 MDHEN and CDR2 SYDVKM. The germline V and J ends were trimmed by 4 bases and 4 bases, with 11 bases remaining between them. The CDR3 runs to 14 residues. The CDR3 protein is CASSWGVGGNTIYF. The CDR3 region has the DNA TGTGCCAGCAGTTGGGGGGTCGGGGGAAACACCATATATTTT.

V and J are TRBV19 and TRBJ1-1; 8 bases line up with TRBD1. Per germline, CDR1 LNHDA and CDR2 SQIVND (reference sequence). The CDR3 sequence is 12 residues long. After removal of 7 bases from V and 8 bases from J, the junction contained 6 bases not matched to a gene. The CDR3 DNA follows: TGTGCCAGTAATTACAGGGGGAAAGAAGCTTTCTTT. Protein product: CASNYRGKEAFF.

The chain employs TRBV9 and TRBJ1-4, with TRBD1 matching over 7 bases. This CDR3 is 14 amino acids long. Germline CDR1 SGDLS, CDR2 YYNGEE. V was clipped by 4 bases and J by 6 bases; unmatched bases: 6. This CDR3 is CASSSRDRDEKLFF. The CDR3 DNA sequence: TGTGCCAGCAGCTCTAGAGACAGGGATGAAAAACTGTTTTTT.

V gene TRBV5-8 combines with J gene TRBJ1-2, with D possibly TRBD1 on 6 matching bases. This CDR3 contains 15 residues. Germline assignment: CDR1 SGHTS and CDR2 YDEGEE. Deletions cut 5 bases from V and 2 bases from J, with 16 bases between. CDR3 amino acids: CASRQGLQGNYGYTF. CDR3 DNA: TGTGCCAGCAGACAAGGATTACAGGGAAACTATGGCTACACCTTC.

The genes are TRBV19 and TRBJ1-6; TRBD1 aligns across 8 bases. Trimming took 5 bases from V and 7 from J; bases not matched to a gene: 13. The CDR3 runs to 17 residues. Germline CDR1 is LNHDA and CDR2 is SQIVND (reference sequence). DNA for the CDR3: TGTGCCAGTAGTCCGTACCCGGGACAGGCGAACAATTCACCCCTCCACTTT. Its translation: CASSPYPGQANNSPLHF.

The chain links TRBV5-1 to TRBJ2-5; D remains ambiguous. V lost 2 bases, J lost 2 bases, and 4 bases lay in between. CDR3 length: 12 residues. CDR1 and CDR2 from the germline V gene are SGHRS and YFSETQ. The CDR3 loop is CASSFQQETQYF. CDR3 DNA sequence: TGCGCCAGCAGCTTTCAACAAGAGACCCAGTACTTC.

This chain joins TRBV30 and TRBJ2-5, with a tentative D call TRBD1 (5 bases). Between the trimmed V and J ends, which lost 5 bases and 4 bases, there was a span of 11 bases. CDR1 is GTSNPN and CDR2 is SVGIG in the germline V gene (reference sequence). There are 12 residues in the CDR3. The CDR3 DNA follows: TGTGCCTGGCAGGGCGTTCGAGAGACCCAGTACTTC. It codes for CAWQGVRETQYF.

This clone was picked up a small number of times. The J gene is TRBJ2-5, the V gene TRBV19; the D gene is possibly TRBD2 (5 bases). The CDR3 is 14 residues long. Per germline, CDR1 LNHDA and CDR2 SQIVND (reference sequence). V was cut by 6 bases and J by 4 bases, with 15 bases left in between. Here the CDR3 reads CASRDRGAGETQYF. CDR3 coding DNA: TGTGCCAGTAGGGATCGGGGTGCGGGAGAGACCCAGTACTTC.